This TCR beta chain originates from a study of regulatory T cells in long-lasting Graves disease. In its sample, this clonotype was seen many times. Its antigen is undetermined. This CDR3 is built from 16 residues. Germline V gene data show CDR1 as SGHAT and CDR2 as FQNNGV. Trimming stripped 4 bases from V and 3 bases from J, with 16 bases between. Study-wide findings and caveats: Persistent cases favored TRBV28, TRBJ1-2 and TRBJ2-5. Peripheral blood alone, not thyroid tissue, underwent study.

Construction of the TCR beta libraries employed iRepertoire HTBI primers in conjunction with Arm-PCR of CDR3 regions. In the study's own analysis: Identified segments across samples numbered roughly 62 TRBV and roughly 15 TRBJ. A single record per CDR3 protein comes from TCRdb applying MiXCR to the multiplex PCR reads. TCRdb's processing, not the study's, gives the V and J calls here. The sample has 310,000 or so distinct CDR3 sequences; about 18% are singletons. Sample time point: persistent/refractory GD, antithyroid drugs over 5 years with positive TRAb. PBMC RNA served as the TCR library source. Enrollment of patients was through an endocrinology department in Xi'an, China.

The specimen comprised peripheral blood mononuclear cells (PBMCs), sampled when the disease was refractory, from a patient treated with antithyroid drugs. The TCR was taken from a female donor with Graves disease. The V gene is TRBV11-2, the J gene TRBJ1-3, with D perhaps matching TRBD1 (5 bases). CDR3 bases: TGTGCCAGCAGCTACAACCAGGGCCGCGATGGAAACACCATATATTTT. Encoded protein: CASSYNQGRDGNTIYF.